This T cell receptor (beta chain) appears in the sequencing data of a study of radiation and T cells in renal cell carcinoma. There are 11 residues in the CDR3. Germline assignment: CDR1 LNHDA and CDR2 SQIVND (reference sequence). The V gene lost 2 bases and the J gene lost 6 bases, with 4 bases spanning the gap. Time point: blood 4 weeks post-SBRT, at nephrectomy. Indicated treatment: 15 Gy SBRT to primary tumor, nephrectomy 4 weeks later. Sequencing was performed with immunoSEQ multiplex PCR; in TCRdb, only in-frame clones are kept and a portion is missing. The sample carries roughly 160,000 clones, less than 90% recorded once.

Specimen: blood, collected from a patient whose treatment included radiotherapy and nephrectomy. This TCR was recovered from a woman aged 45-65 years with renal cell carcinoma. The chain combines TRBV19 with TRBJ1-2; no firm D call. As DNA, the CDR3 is TGTGCCAGTAGTATACGGGATGGCTACACCTTC. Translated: CASSIRDGYTF.